This TCR beta chain is from a study of blood T cell repertoires in COVID-19. The authors' processing: Amplification of reference gene primers was used by the study to estimate nucleated cell counts. Some clones are missing from TCRdb's copy, which holds only in-frame ones; the method was immunoSEQ multiplex PCR. That table furnishes V, J and clone size, whereas the DNA furnished D and trimming. The sample contains 81,000 or so clones, roughly 88% of which appear only once. This clone rates as medium-sized. This CDR3 has 14 residues. Germline CDR1 and CDR2: SGHKS and YYEKEE (reference sequence). Trimming cost V 1 base and J 7 bases; bases outside gene matches: 6.

The sample taken for sequencing was peripheral blood. The gene calls are TRBV5-5 and TRBJ1-2; 8 bases match TRBD1. This receptor was obtained from a man between 50 and 59 years old with active COVID-19. CDR3 nucleotides: TGTGCCAGCAGCTTGATAGGACAGGGTTCTGGCTACACCTTC. As protein: CASSLIGQGSGYTF.